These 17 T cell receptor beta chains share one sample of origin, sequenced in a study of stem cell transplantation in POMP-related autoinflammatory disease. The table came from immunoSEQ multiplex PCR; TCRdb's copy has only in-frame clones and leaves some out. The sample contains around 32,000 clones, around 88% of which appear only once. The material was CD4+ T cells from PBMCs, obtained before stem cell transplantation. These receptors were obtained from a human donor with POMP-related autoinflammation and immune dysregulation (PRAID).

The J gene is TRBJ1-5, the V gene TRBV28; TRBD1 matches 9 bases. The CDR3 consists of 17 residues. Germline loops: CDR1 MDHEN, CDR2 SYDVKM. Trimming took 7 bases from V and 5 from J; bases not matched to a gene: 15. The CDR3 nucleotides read TGTGCCAGCACTCCCGGGACAGGGAAACCCTGGGATCAGCCCCAGCATTTT. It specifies CASTPGTGKPWDQPQHF.

In DNA, the CDR3 is TGTGCCAGCAGTAACAGGGCCTACGGGGAGACCCAGTACTTC. The encoded protein is CASSNRAYGETQYF. The chain combines TRBV25-1 with TRBJ2-5; D may be TRBD1 (6 bases). CDR3 length equals 14 residues. Between the trimmed V and J ends, which lost 5 bases and 5 bases, there was a span of 15 bases. Germline CDR1 reads MGHDK; CDR2 reads SYGVNS. Supplemented by reference TRBV25-1 and TRBJ2-5, the full variable domain reads EADIYQTPRYLVIGTGKKITLECSQTMGHDKMYWYQQDPGMELHLIHYSYGVNSTEKGDLSSESTVSRIRTEHFPLTLESARPSHTSQYLCASSNRAYGETQYFGPGTRLLVL.

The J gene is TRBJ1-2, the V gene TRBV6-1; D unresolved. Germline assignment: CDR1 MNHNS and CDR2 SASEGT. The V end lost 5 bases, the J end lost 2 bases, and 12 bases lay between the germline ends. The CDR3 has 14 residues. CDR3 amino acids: CASSLRMGNYGYTF. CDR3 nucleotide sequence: TGTGCCAGCAGTCTACGAATGGGGAACTATGGCTACACCTTC.

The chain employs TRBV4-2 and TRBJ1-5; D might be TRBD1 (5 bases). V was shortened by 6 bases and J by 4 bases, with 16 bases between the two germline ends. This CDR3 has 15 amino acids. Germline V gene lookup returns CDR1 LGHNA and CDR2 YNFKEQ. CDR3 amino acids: CASSFRVFGNQPQHF. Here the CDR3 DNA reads TGTGCCAGCAGTTTCAGGGTCTTCGGGAATCAGCCCCAGCATTTT.

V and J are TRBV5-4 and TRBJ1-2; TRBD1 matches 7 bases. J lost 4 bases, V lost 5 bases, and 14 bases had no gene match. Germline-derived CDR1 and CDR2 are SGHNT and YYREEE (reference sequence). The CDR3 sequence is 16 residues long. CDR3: CASREGGSRTPYGYTF. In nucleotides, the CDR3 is TGTGCCAGCAGGGAAGGGGGCTCGAGAACCCCCTATGGCTACACCTTC.

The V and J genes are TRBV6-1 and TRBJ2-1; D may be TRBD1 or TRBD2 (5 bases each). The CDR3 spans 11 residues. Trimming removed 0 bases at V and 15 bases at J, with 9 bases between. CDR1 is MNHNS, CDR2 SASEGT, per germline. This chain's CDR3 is CASSEALGTFF. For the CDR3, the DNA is TGTGCCAGCAGTGAAGCTCTAGGGACGTTCTTC.

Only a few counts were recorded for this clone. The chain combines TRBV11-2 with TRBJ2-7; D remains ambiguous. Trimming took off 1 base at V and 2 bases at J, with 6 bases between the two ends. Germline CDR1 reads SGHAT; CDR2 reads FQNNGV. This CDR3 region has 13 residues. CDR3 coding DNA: TGTGCCAGCAGCTTAGGATCCCCCTACGAGCAGTACTTC. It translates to CASSLGSPYEQYF.

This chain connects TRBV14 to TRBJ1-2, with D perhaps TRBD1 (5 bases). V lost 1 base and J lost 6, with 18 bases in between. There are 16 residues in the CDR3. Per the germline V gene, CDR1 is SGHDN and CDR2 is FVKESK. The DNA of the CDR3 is TGTGCCAGCAGCCAAGGTGCGGGACGGCGGGGGGATGGCTACACCTTC. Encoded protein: CASSQGAGRRGDGYTF.

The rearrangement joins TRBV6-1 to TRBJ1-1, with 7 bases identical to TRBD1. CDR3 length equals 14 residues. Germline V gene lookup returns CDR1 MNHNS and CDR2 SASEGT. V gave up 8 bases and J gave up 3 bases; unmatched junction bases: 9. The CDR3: CASSLDRPHTEAFF. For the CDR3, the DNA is TGTGCCAGCTCCCTGGACAGGCCCCACACTGAAGCTTTCTTT.

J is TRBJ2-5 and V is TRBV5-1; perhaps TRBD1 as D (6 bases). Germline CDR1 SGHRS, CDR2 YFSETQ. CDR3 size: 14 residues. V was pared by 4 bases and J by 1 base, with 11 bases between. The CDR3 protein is CASSLGQIQETQYF. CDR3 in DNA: TGCGCCAGCAGCCTAGGACAGATCCAAGAGACCCAGTACTTC.

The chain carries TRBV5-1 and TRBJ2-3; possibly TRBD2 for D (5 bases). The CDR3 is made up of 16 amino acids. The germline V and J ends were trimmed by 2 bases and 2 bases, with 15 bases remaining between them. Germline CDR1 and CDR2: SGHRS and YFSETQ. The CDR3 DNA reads TGCGCCAGCAGCTTCCCGCGGGTCGGGGTCACAGATACGCAGTATTTT. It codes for CASSFPRVGVTDTQYF. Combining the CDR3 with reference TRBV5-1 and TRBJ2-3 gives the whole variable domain KAGVTQTPRYLIKTRGQQVTLSCSPISGHRSVSWYQQTPGQGLQFLFEYFSETQRNKGNFPGRFSGRQFSNSRSEMNVSTLELGDSALYLCASSFPRVGVTDTQYFGPGTRLTVL.

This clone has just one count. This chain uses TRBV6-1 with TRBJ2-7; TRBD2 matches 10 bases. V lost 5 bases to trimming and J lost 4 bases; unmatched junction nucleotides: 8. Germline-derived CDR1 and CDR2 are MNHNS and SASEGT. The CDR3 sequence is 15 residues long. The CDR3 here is CASSFLAGEEYEQYF. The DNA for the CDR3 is TGTGCCAGCAGTTTCCTAGCGGGAGAGGAGTACGAGCAGTACTTC.

The CDR3 sequence is CASSEQGRTNEKLFF. The CDR3 DNA sequence: TGTGCCAGCAGTGAACAGGGTAGAACTAATGAAAAACTGTTTTTT. This sequence joins TRBV6-1 and TRBJ1-4, with D perhaps matching TRBD1 (5 bases). The CDR3 covers 15 residues. Between the trimmed V and J ends, which lost 2 bases and 1 base, there was a span of 8 bases. Germline V gene sequence: CDR1 MNHNS, CDR2 SASEGT.

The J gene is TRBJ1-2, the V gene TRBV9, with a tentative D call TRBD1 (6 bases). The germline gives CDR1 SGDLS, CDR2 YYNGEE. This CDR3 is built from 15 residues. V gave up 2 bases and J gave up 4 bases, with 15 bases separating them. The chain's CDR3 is CASSVTGTSFYGYTF. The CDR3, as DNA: TGTGCCAGCAGCGTCACCGGGACAAGTTTCTATGGCTACACCTTC.

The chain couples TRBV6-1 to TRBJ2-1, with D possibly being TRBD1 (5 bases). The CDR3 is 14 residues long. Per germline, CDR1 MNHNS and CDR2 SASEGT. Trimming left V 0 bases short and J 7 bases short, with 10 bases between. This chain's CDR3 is CASSEAGRDNEQFF. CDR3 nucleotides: TGTGCCAGCAGTGAAGCGGGCAGGGATAATGAGCAGTTCTTC.

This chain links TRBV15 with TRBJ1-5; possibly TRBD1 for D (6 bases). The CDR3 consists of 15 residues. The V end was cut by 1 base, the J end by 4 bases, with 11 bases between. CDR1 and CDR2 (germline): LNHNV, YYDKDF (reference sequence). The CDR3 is CATSRGNRENQPQHF. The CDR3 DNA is TGTGCCACCAGCAGAGGGAACAGGGAGAATCAGCCCCAGCATTTT.

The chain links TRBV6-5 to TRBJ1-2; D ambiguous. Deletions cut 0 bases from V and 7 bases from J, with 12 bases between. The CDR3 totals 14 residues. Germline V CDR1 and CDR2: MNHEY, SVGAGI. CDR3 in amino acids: CASSYSRGIAGYTF. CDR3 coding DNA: TGTGCCAGCAGTTACTCGAGAGGAATTGCTGGCTACACCTTC.